This T cell receptor beta chain originates from a study of blood T cell repertoires in COVID-19. Overall study: PBMCs, B-cell-depleted T cells, or T cells provided the cDNA or gDNA that made up the material.

Original handling: Amplifying reference gene primers gave estimates of nucleated cell counts. Method: immunoSEQ multiplex PCR; TCRdb's copy keeps in-frame clones and lacks some. V and J calls and clone size are given by that table; D and trimming were obtained from the DNA. This sample yields about 250,000 clones, of which approximately 88% are seen a single time; just under 6.5% belongs to the top ten. CDR3 length: 16 residues. Trimming stripped 7 bases from V and 7 bases from J, with 26 bases between. Germline CDR1 reads SGHTS; CDR2 reads YDEGEE. Patients in Seattle were enrolled during active infection, then followed longitudinally.

This sequence joins TRBV5-8 and TRBJ1-2; weak D call: TRBD1 (6 bases). Material for sequencing was peripheral blood. This receptor was taken from a woman in her twenties or thirties with COVID-19, enrolled during active disease. The CDR3 here is CASSSLALTNRVGYTF. CDR3 nucleotides: TGTGCCAGCTCATCCTTAGCGCTGACAAACAGGGTTGGCTACACCTTC.